This TCR beta chain was documented in a study of blood T cell repertoires in COVID-19 (dated by TCRdb to 2019 to 2021). About the investigation overall: Samples covering the acute and convalescent phases of COVID-19 were provided by collaborators in the United States, Italy and Spain. Samples were obtained from the ongoing ImmuneRACE study (first 160 participants) and from some 1,300 subjects provided by 6 global collaborators. The repertoires were released in a freely available public database intended as a resource for research on the immune response to SARS-CoV-2. The material from the prospective study consisted of cDNA or gDNA derived from T cells, B-cell-depleted T cells, or PBMCs. A de-identified subject ID, COVID-19 status, age in years and sex were almost always included in the sample metadata. Subjects who had been exposed to COVID-19, were actively infected with it, or had recovered from it provided the deeply sampled blood TCRbeta repertoires that made up the dataset. Where available, HLA class I and class II types were obtained from metadata supplied by the sample provider rather than from assay-based typing. On the study overall, not on this receptor specifically: The quantity of clinical and demographic metadata differed by source and by participant and was supplied without curation.

A remark on this clone: This receptor's antigen is unknown. Base-call qualities are not available, and no considerably larger clone is one nucleotide away.

In Seattle, one collaborating source enrolled patients while the infection was active and tracked those patients longitudinally over the course of disease. Collaborating institutions collected whole blood in K2EDTA tubes following their own protocols. For TCRbeta analysis, collaborator samples were shipped as frozen whole blood, as isolated PBMCs, or as DNA extracted from either sample type. V is shortened by 3 bases, J by 0 bases, and the region joining them spans 9 bases. The CDR3 runs 14 residues from the cysteine to the phenylalanine. Solely the CDR3 DNA is kept, with 42 bases framed from the first base. For CDR1 and CDR2, the germline V gene lists SGHDN and FVKESK. TCRbeta CDR3 regions were amplified from genomic DNA using the immunoSEQ Assay, a bias-controlled multiplex PCR. As for the original processing: The number of nucleated cells in each sample was estimated from the amplification of reference gene primers within the assay. Sequence reads were collapsed and filtered to measure the absolute abundance of every unique TCRbeta CDR3 rearrangement. For each sample, productive Simpson clonality was calculated as the square root of Simpson's diversity index over productive rearrangements. The clones in this table, taken by TCRdb from immuneACCESS, are in-frame only. Not every clone is retained; where verified, under half of the shortfall comes from an unresolved V gene, and the cause of the rest is unknown. V, J and clone size are taken as reported in that table, and D and trimming were inferred from the DNA itself. This sample gives more than 300,000 clones in total; around 87% of them show up just once. The ten biggest clones cover over 9.5% of the sample.

This chain joins TRBV14 to TRBJ2-7, with the D segment identity uncertain. Sequencing input: peripheral blood. The clonotype originates from a woman between 25 and 40 years old with COVID-19, enrolled during active disease. The CDR3 region reads CASSQIEISYEQYF. In nucleotide form, the sequence is TGTGCCAGCAGCCAGATAGAAATCTCCTACGAGCAGTACTTC. Reference TRBV14 and TRBJ2-7 genes cover what lies past the CDR3, so the full variable domain is EAGVTQFPSHSVIEKGQTVTLRCDPISGHDNLYWYRRVMGKEIKFLLHFVKESKQDESGMPNNRFLAERTGGTYSTLKVQPAELEDSGVYFCASSQIEISYEQYFGPGTRLTVT.